Below, 17 T cell receptor beta chains from the same sample are listed, as sequenced in a study of shared clonotypes between healthy human individuals. TCRdb's copy holds only in-frame clones and misses some; the assay was immunoSEQ multiplex PCR. Of around 2,100,000 clones in the sample, approximately 94% are singletons; the top ten hold roughly 1%. Naive CD8 populations comprised CD45RO-negative cells positively selected for CCR7, excluding terminally differentiated effector memory CD45RA+ cells. Sample: naive CD8+ T cells sorted from blood. The receptors stem from a man between 18 and 35 years old in good health.

The chain employs TRBV14 and TRBJ2-3; D not certain. V was pared by 4 bases and J by 0 bases, with 20 bases between. From germline, CDR1 is SGHDN and CDR2 FVKESK. The length of the CDR3 is 18 residues. CDR3 in amino acids: CASSPPRGWPTSTDTQYF. For the CDR3, the DNA is TGTGCCAGCAGCCCACCCCGAGGATGGCCGACGAGCACAGATACGCAGTATTTT.

As regards this clone: One end of the junction is discordant with germline, which a read error may explain. V gene TRBV28 combines with J gene TRBJ2-1; TRBD1 matches at 8 bases. This CDR3 spans 16 amino acids. Germline CDR1 reads MDHEN; CDR2 reads SYDVKM. The CDR3 nucleotides read TGTGCCAGCAGTCCCGTGGGGACAGGACCCTACGATGAGCAGTTCTTC. This gives the protein CASSPVGTGPYDEQFF.

The chain recombines TRBV9 with TRBJ2-7, with 8 bases that match TRBD1. The CDR3 is 15 residues long. Germline CDR1 and CDR2: SGDLS and YYNGEE. V shed 2 bases, J shed 0 bases, and the junction held 4 bases outside the gene matches. In nucleotides, the CDR3 is TGTGCCAGCAGCGTGACAGGGGTGCCCTCCTACGAGCAGTACTTC. Translated: CASSVTGVPSYEQYF.

The V call is TRBV28, the J call TRBJ2-2, with 12 bases identical to TRBD1. CDR3 length equals 17 residues. J gave up 7 bases and V 5 bases, and 11 bases lay outside the gene matches. The V gene's germline CDR1 is MDHEN and CDR2 SYDVKM. The CDR3: CASSPPPGQGAIGELFF. Here the CDR3 DNA reads TGTGCCAGCAGTCCCCCTCCGGGACAGGGGGCGATCGGGGAGCTGTTTTTT. Complete variable domain (other parts from reference TRBV28 and TRBJ2-2): DVKVTQSSRYLVKRTGEKVFLECVQDMDHENMFWYRQDPGLGLRLIYFSYDVKMKEKGDIPEGYSVSREKKERFSLILESASTNQTSMYLCASSPPPGQGAIGELFFGEGSRLTVL.

The chain uses TRBV27 and TRBJ2-1, with TRBD2 matching over 7 bases. The V gene end was trimmed by 5 bases and the J gene end by 4 bases; junction bases not matched to a gene: 5. The CDR3 loop spans 14 amino acids. CDR1 MNHEY and CDR2 SMNVEV come from the germline V gene (reference sequence). CDR3: CASSVSGAYNEQFF. Written as DNA, the CDR3 is TGTGCCAGCAGTGTAAGCGGGGCATACAATGAGCAGTTCTTC.

This clone was seen a single time. The gene calls are TRBV6-6 and TRBJ2-3; D might be TRBD2 (5 bases). The CDR3 is 16 residues long. CDR1 is MNHNY, CDR2 SVGAGI, per germline (reference sequence). Trimming removed 3 bases at V and 2 bases at J, with 15 bases between. CDR3 residues: CASSYRSLAVTDTQYF. DNA for the CDR3: TGTGCCAGCAGTTATAGGTCCCTAGCTGTCACAGATACGCAGTATTTT.

The J gene is TRBJ1-3, the V gene TRBV28; D remains ambiguous. Germline V CDR1 and CDR2: MDHEN, SYDVKM. Deletions cut 6 bases from V and 0 bases from J, with 18 bases between. This CDR3 has 17 residues. The chain's CDR3 is CASRLHIGPSSGNTIYF. CDR3 DNA sequence: TGTGCCAGCAGATTACATATTGGTCCAAGCTCTGGAAACACCATATATTTT.

The gene calls are TRBV4-3 and TRBJ1-2; 7 bases fit TRBD1. The germline V gene encodes CDR1 LGHNA and CDR2 YSLEER. The CDR3 extends over 15 amino acids. V gave up 4 bases and J gave up 4 bases; unmatched junction bases: 9. The CDR3 loop is CASSPGQAGVYGYTF. Written as DNA, the CDR3 is TGCGCCAGCAGCCCCGGACAGGCAGGAGTCTATGGCTACACCTTC.

The chain uses TRBV13 and TRBJ2-1; 7 positions match TRBD2. The CDR3 spans 13 residues. V was clipped by 2 bases and J by 8 bases; unmatched bases: 3. Germline lookup yields CDR1 PRHDT and CDR2 FYEKMQ (reference sequence). The CDR3 DNA reads as TGTGCCAGCAGCTTACCAGGGAGGGATGAGCAGTTCTTC. Translation gives CASSLPGRDEQFF.

The V and J genes are TRBV2 and TRBJ2-7; TRBD2 is a possible D gene (6 bases). The CDR3 runs to 16 residues. V was cut by 2 bases and J by 1 base, with 15 bases left in between. The V gene's germline CDR1 is SNHLY and CDR2 FYNNEI. The CDR3 sequence is CASSELLAGPSYEQYF. The CDR3 region has the DNA TGTGCCAGCAGTGAATTGTTGGCGGGACCTTCCTACGAGCAGTACTTC.

As for this clone: Other DNA sequences within the sample encode an identical CDR3. This chain connects TRBV10-3 to TRBJ2-7; 7 nucleotides agree with TRBD1. The junction had 3 bases not matched to a gene; V was cut back by 4 bases and J by 3 bases. Germline V gene lookup returns CDR1 ENHRY and CDR2 SYGVKD. The CDR3 sequence is 13 residues long. The chain's CDR3 is CAISVGTVYEQYF. CDR3 DNA: TGTGCCATCAGTGTCGGGACAGTCTACGAGCAGTACTTC.

This sequence joins TRBV27 and TRBJ2-7; D unresolved. In germline, CDR1 is MNHEY, CDR2 SMNVEV (reference sequence). This CDR3 contains 13 residues. Trimming took off 5 bases at V and 6 bases at J, with 14 bases between the two ends. The chain's CDR3 is CASSPSKGGEQYF. DNA of the CDR3: TGTGCCAGCAGTCCCTCGAAGGGCGGCGAGCAGTACTTC.

The chain employs TRBV6-5 and TRBJ2-5; TRBD1 matches at 7 bases. The CDR3 has 14 residues. Germline V gene data show CDR1 as MNHEY and CDR2 as SVGAGI. J was trimmed by 4 bases and V by 4 bases; bases with no gene match: 6. In DNA, the CDR3 is TGTGCCAGCAGTTTATACAGGGGCGGAGAGACCCAGTACTTC. Translating it yields CASSLYRGGETQYF.

The chain couples TRBV5-4 to TRBJ2-7; D gene uncertain. Looked up from germline, CDR1 is SGHNT and CDR2 is YYREEE (reference sequence). The CDR3 consists of 16 residues. V was trimmed by 2 bases and J by 0 bases, leaving 15 bases between them. The CDR3 sequence: CASSFIVSHISYEQYF. CDR3 nucleotides: TGTGCCAGCAGCTTTATAGTTTCGCACATCTCCTACGAGCAGTACTTC. Supplemented by reference TRBV5-4 and TRBJ2-7, the full variable domain reads ETGVTQSPTHLIKTRGQQVTLRCSSQSGHNTVSWYQQALGQGPQFIFQYYREEENGRGNFPPRFSGLQFPNYSSELNVNALELDDSALYLCASSFIVSHISYEQYFGPGTRLTVT.

The chain joins TRBV13 to TRBJ2-7, with 10 positions matching TRBD1. Germline V gene lookup returns CDR1 PRHDT and CDR2 FYEKMQ (reference sequence). This CDR3 comprises 14 residues. With 5 bases clipped from V and 5 bases from J, the junction kept 6 bases outside the gene matches. The DNA for the CDR3 is TGTGCCAGCAGCGGCGACAGGGGGCGAAACGAGCAGTACTTC. This gives the protein CASSGDRGRNEQYF.

Remarks on this clone: A read error may produce the germline difference seen at one junction end. The chain is built from TRBV27 and TRBJ1-2, with 9 bases aligning to TRBD1. The germline V gene has CDR1 MNHEY and CDR2 SMNVEV (reference sequence). This CDR3 comprises 13 residues. The DNA of the CDR3 is TGTGCCAGCAGTTTAGGGGACAGGGATTTTCTTTTGTTC. Translated, it gives CASSLGDRDFLLF.

This sequence joins TRBV28 and TRBJ2-7; weak D call: TRBD1 (5 bases). This CDR3 has 13 residues. Between the trimmed V and J ends, which lost 2 bases and 5 bases, there was a span of 10 bases. Germline CDR1 is MDHEN and CDR2 is SYDVKM. The CDR3 bases are TGTGCCAGCAGTTTAAGGGGCGTCCACGAGCAGTACTTC. It encodes CASSLRGVHEQYF.